One sample yielded the 9 T cell receptor beta chains listed below, sequenced in a study of blood T cell repertoires in COVID-19. Assay used: immunoSEQ multiplex PCR; TCRdb lists only in-frame clones, some missing. This table has 430,000 or so clones, approximately 90% appearing once. Sequences were obtained from peripheral blood. These receptors came from a man between 18 and 35 years old with COVID-19, enrolled during active disease.

The rearrangement links TRBV28 to TRBJ2-2, with TRBD2 matching over 7 bases. This CDR3 has 17 residues. V lost 5 bases, J lost 1 base, and 10 bases stayed unmatched. Germline V gene sequence: CDR1 MDHEN, CDR2 SYDVKM. CDR3 residues: CASSPPTGGWNTGELFF. Here the CDR3 DNA reads TGTGCCAGCAGTCCACCTACGGGGGGATGGAACACCGGGGAGCTGTTTTTT.

The chain is built from TRBV19 and TRBJ1-1; no clear D gene. The V gene lost 2 bases and the J gene lost 1 base, with 8 bases spanning the gap. The germline V gene has CDR1 LNHDA and CDR2 SQIVND (reference sequence). CDR3 size: 14 residues. This chain's CDR3 is CASSISTSNTEAFF. The CDR3 DNA reads TGTGCCAGTAGTATATCGACTTCGAACACTGAAGCTTTCTTT.

Here the CDR3 reads CASSGAAGRGNEQFF. The CDR3 DNA is TGCGCCAGCAGCGGGGCGGCGGGGAGGGGCAATGAGCAGTTCTTC. The gene calls are TRBV5-1 and TRBJ2-1, with 7 nucleotides matching TRBD2. The junction had 10 bases not matched to a gene; V was cut back by 4 bases and J by 6 bases. There are 15 residues in the CDR3. Germline loops: CDR1 SGHRS, CDR2 YFSETQ. The entire variable domain, with the rest obtained from reference TRBV5-1 and TRBJ2-1, is as follows: KAGVTQTPRYLIKTRGQQVTLSCSPISGHRSVSWYQQTPGQGLQFLFEYFSETQRNKGNFPGRFSGRQFSNSRSEMNVSTLELGDSALYLCASSGAAGRGNEQFFGPGTRLTVL.

The chain combines TRBV7-8 with TRBJ2-3, with D hard to call. Trimming stripped 0 bases from V and 0 bases from J, with 10 bases between. The CDR3 contains 16 residues. CDR1 and CDR2 (germline): SGHVS, FQNEAQ. CDR3 region: CASSLAGSTSTDTQYF. CDR3 DNA sequence: TGTGCCAGCAGCTTAGCGGGCAGTACTAGCACAGATACGCAGTATTTT.

The CDR3 spells CASTQRDTQYF. The CDR3 nucleotides read TGTGCCAGCACCCAACGGGATACGCAGTATTTT. This sequence joins TRBV7-8 and TRBJ2-3, with D uncertain. CDR1 and CDR2 from the germline V gene are SGHVS and FQNEAQ. This CDR3 region has 11 residues. The ends were cut back, 7 bases at V and 6 bases at J, with 8 bases in the middle.

The chain carries TRBV5-1 and TRBJ2-5, with 8 bases identical to TRBD2. The ends lost 0 bases at V and 3 bases at J; junction bases unmatched: 7. The germline V gene encodes CDR1 SGHRS and CDR2 YFSETQ. There are 16 residues in the CDR3. CDR3 sequence (DNA): TGCGCCAGCAGCTTGGAGGGGGTCGGGGGGGAAGAGACCCAGTACTTC. It encodes CASSLEGVGGEETQYF.

This sequence joins TRBV6-1 and TRBJ2-5; D is undetermined. Germline V lookup: CDR1 MNHNS, CDR2 SASEGT. The CDR3 sequence is 14 residues long. V was pared by 3 bases and J by 1 base, with 9 bases between. Here the CDR3 DNA reads TGTGCCAGCAGTGACCCCCCATCCCAAGAGACCCAGTACTTC. Translating it yields CASSDPPSQETQYF.

In its sample, this clone was seen once. The V call is TRBV7-2, the J call TRBJ2-3; TRBD2 might be the D (6 bases). The germline V gene has CDR1 SGHTA and CDR2 FQGNSA. The germline V and J ends were trimmed by 5 bases and 4 bases, with 10 bases remaining between them. There are 13 residues in the CDR3. The CDR3 bases are TGTGCCAGCAGCCATAGCGGATCAGATACGCAGTATTTT. Its protein product is CASSHSGSDTQYF.

The CDR3 region is CASRTVHYEQYF. CDR3 nucleotides: TGTGCCAGCAGAACGGTTCACTACGAGCAGTACTTC. The chain is built from TRBV2 and TRBJ2-7; D gene unclear. The ends were cut back, 6 bases at V and 3 bases at J, with 9 bases in the middle. Germline assignment: CDR1 SNHLY and CDR2 FYNNEI. The CDR3 length is 12 residues.